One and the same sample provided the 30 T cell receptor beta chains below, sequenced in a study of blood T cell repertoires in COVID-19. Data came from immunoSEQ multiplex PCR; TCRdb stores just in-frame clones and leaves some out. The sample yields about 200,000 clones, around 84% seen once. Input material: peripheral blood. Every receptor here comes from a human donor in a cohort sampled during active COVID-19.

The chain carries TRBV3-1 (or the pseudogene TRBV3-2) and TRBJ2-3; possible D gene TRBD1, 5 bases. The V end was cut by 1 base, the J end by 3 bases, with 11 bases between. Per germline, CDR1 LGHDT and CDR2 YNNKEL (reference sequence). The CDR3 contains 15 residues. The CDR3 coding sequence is TGTGCCAGCAGCCAAGCAGGGCCCAAGACAGATACGCAGTATTTT. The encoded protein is CASSQAGPKTDTQYF.

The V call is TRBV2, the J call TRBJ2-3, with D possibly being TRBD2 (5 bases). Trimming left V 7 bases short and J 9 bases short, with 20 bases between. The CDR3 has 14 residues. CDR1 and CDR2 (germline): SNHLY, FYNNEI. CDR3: CASNRWERLGTQYF. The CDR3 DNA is TGTGCCAGCAATCGGTGGGAGAGGCTGGGGACGCAGTATTTT.

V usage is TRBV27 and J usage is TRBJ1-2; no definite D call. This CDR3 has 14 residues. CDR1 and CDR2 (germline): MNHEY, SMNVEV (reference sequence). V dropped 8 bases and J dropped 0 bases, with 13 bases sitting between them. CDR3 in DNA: TGTGCCAGCGGGCCCGGTGGTTCTAACTATGGCTACACCTTC. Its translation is CASGPGGSNYGYTF.

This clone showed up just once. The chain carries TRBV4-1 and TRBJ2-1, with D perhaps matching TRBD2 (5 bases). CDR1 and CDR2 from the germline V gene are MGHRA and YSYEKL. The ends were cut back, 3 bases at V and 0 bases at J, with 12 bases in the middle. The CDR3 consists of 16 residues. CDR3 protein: CASSHLPRGSYNEQFF. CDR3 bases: TGCGCCAGCAGCCACCTCCCCCGGGGCTCCTACAATGAGCAGTTCTTC.

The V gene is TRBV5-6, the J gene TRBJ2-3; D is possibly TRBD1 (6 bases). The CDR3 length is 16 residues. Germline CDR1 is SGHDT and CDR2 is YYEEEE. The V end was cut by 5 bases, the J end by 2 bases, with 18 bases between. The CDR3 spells CASSLETGKNTDTQYF. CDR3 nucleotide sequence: TGTGCCAGCAGTCTTGAGACAGGCAAGAACACAGATACGCAGTATTTT.

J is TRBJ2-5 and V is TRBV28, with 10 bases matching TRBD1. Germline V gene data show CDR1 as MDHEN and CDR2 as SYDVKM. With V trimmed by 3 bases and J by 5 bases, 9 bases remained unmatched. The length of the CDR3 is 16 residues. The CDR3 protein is CASSFPPTGGEETQYF. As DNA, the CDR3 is TGTGCCAGCAGTTTTCCACCGACAGGGGGCGAGGAGACCCAGTACTTC.

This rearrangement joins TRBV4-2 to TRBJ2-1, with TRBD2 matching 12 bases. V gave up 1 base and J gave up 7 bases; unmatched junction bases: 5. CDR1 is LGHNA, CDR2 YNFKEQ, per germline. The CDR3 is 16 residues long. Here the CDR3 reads CASSQGLAGVGNEQFF. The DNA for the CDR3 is TGTGCCAGCAGCCAAGGACTAGCGGGAGTGGGGAATGAGCAGTTCTTC.

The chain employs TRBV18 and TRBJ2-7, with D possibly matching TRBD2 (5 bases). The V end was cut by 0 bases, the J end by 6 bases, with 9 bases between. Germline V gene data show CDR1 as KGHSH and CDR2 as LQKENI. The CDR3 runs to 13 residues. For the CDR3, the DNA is TGTGCCAGCTCACCACCGTCGGGGAGCGAGCAGTACTTC. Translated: CASSPPSGSEQYF.

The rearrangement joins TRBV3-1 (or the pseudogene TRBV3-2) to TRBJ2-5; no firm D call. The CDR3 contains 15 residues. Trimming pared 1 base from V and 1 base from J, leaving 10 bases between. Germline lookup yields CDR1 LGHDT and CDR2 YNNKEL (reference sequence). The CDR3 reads CASSQVSSFQETQYF. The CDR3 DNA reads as TGTGCCAGCAGCCAAGTTAGCAGCTTCCAAGAGACCCAGTACTTC.

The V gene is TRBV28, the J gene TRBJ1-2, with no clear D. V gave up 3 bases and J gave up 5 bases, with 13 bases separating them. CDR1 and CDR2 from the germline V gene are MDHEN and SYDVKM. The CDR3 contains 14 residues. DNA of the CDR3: TGTGCCAGCAGTTTTACGGAGAACGGGTATGGCTACACCTTC. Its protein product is CASSFTENGYGYTF.

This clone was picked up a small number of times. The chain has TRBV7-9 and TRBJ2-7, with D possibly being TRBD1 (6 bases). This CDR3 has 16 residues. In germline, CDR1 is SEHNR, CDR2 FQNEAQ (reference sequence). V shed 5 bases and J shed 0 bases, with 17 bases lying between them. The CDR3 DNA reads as TGTGCCAGCAGCCCCCCCGGGACACCCGCCTCCTACGAGCAGTACTTC. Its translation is CASSPPGTPASYEQYF.

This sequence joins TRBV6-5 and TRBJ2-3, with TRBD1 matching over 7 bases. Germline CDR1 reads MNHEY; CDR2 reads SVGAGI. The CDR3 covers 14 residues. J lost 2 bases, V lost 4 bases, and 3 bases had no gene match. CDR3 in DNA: TGTGCCAGCAGTTCGGGACAGAACACAGATACGCAGTATTTT. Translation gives CASSSGQNTDTQYF.

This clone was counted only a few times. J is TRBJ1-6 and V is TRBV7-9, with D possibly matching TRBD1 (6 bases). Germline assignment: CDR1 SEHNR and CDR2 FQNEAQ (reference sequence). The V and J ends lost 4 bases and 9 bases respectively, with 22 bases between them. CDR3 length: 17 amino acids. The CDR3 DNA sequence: TGTGCCAGCAGCTATGGGGCGCGATACGACAGGTTTTCACCCCTCCACTTT. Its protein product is CASSYGARYDRFSPLHF. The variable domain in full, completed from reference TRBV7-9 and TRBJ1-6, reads DTGVSQNPRHKITKRGQNVTFRCDPISEHNRLYWYRQTLGQGPEFLTYFQNEAQLEKSRLLSDRFSAERPKGSFSTLEIQRTEQGDSAMYLCASSYGARYDRFSPLHFGNGTRLTVT.

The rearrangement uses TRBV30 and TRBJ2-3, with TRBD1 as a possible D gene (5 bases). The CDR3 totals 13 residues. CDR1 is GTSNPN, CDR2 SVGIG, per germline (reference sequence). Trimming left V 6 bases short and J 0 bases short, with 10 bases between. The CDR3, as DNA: TGTGCCTGTCGGAAGGGGAGCACAGATACGCAGTATTTT. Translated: CACRKGSTDTQYF.

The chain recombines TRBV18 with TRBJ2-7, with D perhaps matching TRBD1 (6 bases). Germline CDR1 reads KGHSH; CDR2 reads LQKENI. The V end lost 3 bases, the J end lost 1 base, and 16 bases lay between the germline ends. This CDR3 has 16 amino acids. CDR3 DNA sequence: TGTGCCAGCTCACCGCAGAGACAGGCCGTATCCTACGAGCAGTACTTC. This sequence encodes CASSPQRQAVSYEQYF. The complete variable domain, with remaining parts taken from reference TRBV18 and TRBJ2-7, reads NAGVMQNPRHLVRRRGQEARLRCSPMKGHSHVYWYRQLPEEGLKFMVYLQKENIIDESGMPKERFSAEFPKEGPSILRIQQVVRGDSAAYFCASSPQRQAVSYEQYFGPGTRLTVT.

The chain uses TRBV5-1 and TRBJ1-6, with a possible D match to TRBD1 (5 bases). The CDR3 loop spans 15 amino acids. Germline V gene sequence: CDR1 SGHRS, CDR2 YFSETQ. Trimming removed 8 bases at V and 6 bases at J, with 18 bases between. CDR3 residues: CASWQGPVTNSPLHF. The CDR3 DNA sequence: TGCGCCAGTTGGCAGGGCCCCGTTACTAATTCACCCCTCCACTTT.

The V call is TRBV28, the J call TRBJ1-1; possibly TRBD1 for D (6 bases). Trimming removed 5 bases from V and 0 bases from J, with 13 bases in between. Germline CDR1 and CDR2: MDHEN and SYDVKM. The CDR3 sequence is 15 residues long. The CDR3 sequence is CASSSYRAMNTEAFF. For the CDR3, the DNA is TGTGCCAGCAGTAGCTACAGGGCCATGAACACTGAAGCTTTCTTT.

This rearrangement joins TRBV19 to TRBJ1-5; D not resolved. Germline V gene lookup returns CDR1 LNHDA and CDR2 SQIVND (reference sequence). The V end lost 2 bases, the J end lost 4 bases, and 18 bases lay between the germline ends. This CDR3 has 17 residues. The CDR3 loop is CASSISPFFRGNQPQHF. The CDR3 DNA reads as TGTGCCAGTAGTATATCGCCGTTTTTCAGAGGAAATCAGCCCCAGCATTTT.

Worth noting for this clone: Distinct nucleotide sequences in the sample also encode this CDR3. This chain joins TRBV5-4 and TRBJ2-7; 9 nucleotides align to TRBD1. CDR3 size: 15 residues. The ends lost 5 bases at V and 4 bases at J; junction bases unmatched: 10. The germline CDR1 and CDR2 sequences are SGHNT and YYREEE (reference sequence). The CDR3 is CASSLQGAGGYEQYF. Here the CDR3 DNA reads TGTGCCAGCAGTTTACAGGGGGCTGGAGGTTACGAGCAGTACTTC.

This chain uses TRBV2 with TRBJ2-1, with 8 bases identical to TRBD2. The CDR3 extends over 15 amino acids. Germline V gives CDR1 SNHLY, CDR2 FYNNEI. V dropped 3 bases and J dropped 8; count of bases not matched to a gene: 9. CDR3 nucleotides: TGTGCCAGCAGTGAGGAGTCGGGAGGGCCGTATGAGCAGTTCTTC. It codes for CASSEESGGPYEQFF.

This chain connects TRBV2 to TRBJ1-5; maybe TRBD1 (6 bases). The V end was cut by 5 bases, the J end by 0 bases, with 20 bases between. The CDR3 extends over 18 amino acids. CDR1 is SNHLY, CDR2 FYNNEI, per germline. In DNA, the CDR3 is TGTGCCAGCAGTACGAATCACGACAGGTGGTATAGCAATCAGCCCCAGCATTTT. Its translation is CASSTNHDRWYSNQPQHF.

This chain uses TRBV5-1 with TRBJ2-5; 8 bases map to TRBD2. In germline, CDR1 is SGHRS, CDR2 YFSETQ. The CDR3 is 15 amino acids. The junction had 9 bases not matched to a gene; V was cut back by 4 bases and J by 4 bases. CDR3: CASSGQREYRETQYF. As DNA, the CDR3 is TGCGCCAGCAGCGGGCAGCGGGAGTACAGAGAGACCCAGTACTTC.

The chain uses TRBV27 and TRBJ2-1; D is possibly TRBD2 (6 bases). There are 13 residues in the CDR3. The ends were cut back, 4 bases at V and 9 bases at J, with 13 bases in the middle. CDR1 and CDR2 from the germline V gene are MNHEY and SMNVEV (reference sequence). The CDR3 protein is CASSSEAGGEQFF. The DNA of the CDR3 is TGTGCCAGCAGTTCCGAGGCCGGGGGTGAGCAGTTCTTC.

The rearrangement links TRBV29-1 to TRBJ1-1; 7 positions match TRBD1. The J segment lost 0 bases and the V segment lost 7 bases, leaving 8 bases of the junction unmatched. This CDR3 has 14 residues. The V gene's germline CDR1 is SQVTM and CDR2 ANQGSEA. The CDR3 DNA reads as TGCAGCGCCTCGGGACAGCACATGAACACTGAAGCTTTCTTT. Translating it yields CSASGQHMNTEAFF.

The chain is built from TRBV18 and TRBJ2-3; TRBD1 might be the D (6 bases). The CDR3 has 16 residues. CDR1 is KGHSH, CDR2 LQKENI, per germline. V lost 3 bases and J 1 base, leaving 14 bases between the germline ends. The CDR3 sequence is CASSPAVQGRTDTQYF. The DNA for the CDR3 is TGTGCCAGCTCACCGGCCGTGCAGGGGCGCACAGATACGCAGTATTTT.

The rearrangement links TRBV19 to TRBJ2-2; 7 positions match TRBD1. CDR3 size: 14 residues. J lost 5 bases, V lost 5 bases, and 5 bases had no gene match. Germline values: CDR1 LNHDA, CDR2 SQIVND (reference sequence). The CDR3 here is CASSLGQPTGELFF. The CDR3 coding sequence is TGTGCCAGTAGTTTGGGACAGCCTACCGGGGAGCTGTTTTTT.

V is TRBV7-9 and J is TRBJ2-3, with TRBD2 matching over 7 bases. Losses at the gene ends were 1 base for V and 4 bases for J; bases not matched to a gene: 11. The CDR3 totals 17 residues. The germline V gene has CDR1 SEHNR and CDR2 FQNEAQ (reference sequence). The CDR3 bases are TGTGCCAGCAGCTTAGTTCGCGCGGGAGTAGGGCCAGATACGCAGTATTTT. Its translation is CASSLVRAGVGPDTQYF.

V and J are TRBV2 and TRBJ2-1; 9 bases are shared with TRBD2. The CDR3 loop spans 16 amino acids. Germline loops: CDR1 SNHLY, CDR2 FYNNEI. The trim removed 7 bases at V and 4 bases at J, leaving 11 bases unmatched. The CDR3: CASNLYGTSMYNEQFF. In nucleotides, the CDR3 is TGTGCCAGCAACCTCTACGGGACTAGCATGTACAATGAGCAGTTCTTC.

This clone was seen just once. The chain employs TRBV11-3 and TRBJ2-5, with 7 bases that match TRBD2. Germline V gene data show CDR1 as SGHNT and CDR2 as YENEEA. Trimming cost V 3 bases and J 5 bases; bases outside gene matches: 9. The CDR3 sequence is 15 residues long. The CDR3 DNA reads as TGTGCCAGCAGCTTCGGCGGGAGTAAAGGGGAGACCCAGTACTTC. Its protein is CASSFGGSKGETQYF.

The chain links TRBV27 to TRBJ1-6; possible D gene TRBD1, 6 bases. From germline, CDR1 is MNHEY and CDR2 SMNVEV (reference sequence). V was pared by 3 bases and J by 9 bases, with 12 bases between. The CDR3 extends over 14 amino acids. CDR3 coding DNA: TGTGCCAGCAGTTTTAACAGGGTCGGTTCACCCCTCCACTTT. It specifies CASSFNRVGSPLHF.